This T cell receptor beta chain was obtained from a study of identical twins. Study observations and caveats: These conclusions were based on statistical analysis (cross-sectional, not following the same donors). Memory repertoires lacked the insertion deficit that abundant cord blood beta clonotypes showed.

As concerns this clonotype: What it binds is not known.

Healthy Caucasian individuals made up all the donors. Unique molecular identifiers were present on the cDNA, and a universal primer site came from template switching. TCRdb independently ran MiXCR on the 5' RACE reads; one entry per CDR3 protein. The sample consists of roughly 570,000 distinct CDR3 sequences, over 8.5% of them appearing once. The CDR3 has 12 amino acids. In germline, CDR1 is SEHNR, CDR2 FQNEAQ (reference sequence). The V gene lost 1 base and the J gene lost 14 bases, with 14 bases spanning the gap. These same records also appear under a second study, on yellow fever vaccine responses in identical twins.

The chain employs TRBV7-9 and TRBJ2-5, with a tentative D call TRBD2 (6 bases). This TCR came from a woman aged 18-29 years in good health. Sequencing used PBMCs. CDR3: CASSLEEGRKYF. CDR3 coding DNA: TGTGCCAGCAGCTTAGAGGAGGGGAGGAAATACTTC.